The 23 T cell receptor beta chains listed next were all sequenced from one sample in a study of tumor and adjacent non-tumor tissue in lung cancer. No cell sorting was done before RNA was extracted from the tissue. The normal lung tissue was taken more than 3 cm from the tumor edge. The library came from three nested PCR rounds adapted from ARM-PCR protocols. TCRdb used MiXCR to reprocess the multiplex PCR reads, holding one entry per CDR3 protein. The data contain some 100,000 distinct CDR3 sequences, 75% to 85% of them singletons. Sequenced sample: distant non-tumor lung tissue. The receptor set was obtained from a man aged 55-75 years with small cell lung cancer.

Worth noting for this clonotype: At one boundary the junction diverges from the germline segment, which might be a read error. The chain couples TRBV10-1 to TRBJ2-1; the match to TRBD2 covers 10 bases. Germline CDR1 reads WNHNN; CDR2 reads SYGVQD (reference sequence). This CDR3 is built from 15 residues. The CDR3 DNA follows: TGCGCCAGCAGTGATCTAGCGGGAGCTTACAATGAGCAGTCCTTC. It codes for CASSDLAGAYNEQSF.

The CDR3 sequence is CDSSPDLTSYEQYV. CDR3 in DNA: TGTGACAGCAGCCCCGACCTGACCTCCTACGAGCAATACGTC. This chain links TRBV11-2 with TRBJ2-7; D gene uncertain. The CDR3 is 14 amino acids. Germline-derived CDR1 and CDR2 are SGHAT and FQNNGV.

By sample fraction, this clonotype is large. V gene TRBV6-5 combines with J gene TRBJ1-2, with D perhaps matching TRBD1 (6 bases). This CDR3 is 15 amino acids long. The V end lost 5 bases, the J end lost 4 bases, and 17 bases lay between the germline ends. Germline V CDR1 and CDR2: MNHEY, SVGAGI. The CDR3: CASSLQTGTIYGYTF. The CDR3, as DNA: TGTGCCAGCAGTCTGCAAACCGGGACAATCTATGGCTACACCTTC.

Concerning this clonotype: This likely comes from a read error, as the CDR3 has no conserved phenylalanine or tryptophan at its end. This chain joins TRBV5-5 and TRBJ2-1, with 10 bases matching TRBD2. The CDR3 extends over 20 amino acids. Germline CDR1 reads SGHKS; CDR2 reads YYEKEE (reference sequence). J gave up 7 bases and V 5 bases, and 24 bases lay outside the gene matches. The CDR3 region is CASRPWTSGTLLSRENEQFL. The CDR3 region has the DNA TGTGCCAGCAGGCCCTGGACTAGCGGAACCCTTTTGTCCCGGGAGAATGAGCAGTTCCTC.

The chain has TRBV6-2 or TRBV6-3 and TRBJ1-5, with 9 bases aligning to TRBD1. Germline trimming cut 6 bases from V and 4 bases from J; bases unmatched to any gene: 7. The CDR3 is 15 residues long. Looked up from germline, CDR1 is MNHEY and CDR2 is SVGEGT. CDR3 protein: CASSGLGQGNQPQHF. In DNA, the CDR3 is TGTGCCAGCAGCGGACTCGGACAGGGGAATCAGCCCCAGCATTTT.

The V call is TRBV10-3, the J call TRBJ2-5, with D uncertain. The ends were cut back, 7 bases at V and 4 bases at J, with 13 bases in the middle. Germline V lookup: CDR1 ENHRY, CDR2 SYGVKD. The CDR3 is 13 residues long. The CDR3 loop reads CAITRRNTETQYF. CDR3 bases: TGTGCCATCACACGACGGAACACAGAGACCCAGTACTTC.

V usage is TRBV20-1 and J usage is TRBJ2-5; TRBD2 is a possible D gene (6 bases). Germline CDR1 DFQATT, CDR2 SNEGSKA (reference sequence). This CDR3 is built from 15 residues. V was trimmed by 6 bases and J by 9 bases, leaving 26 bases between them. CDR3 region: CSAGIPGTPSESQYF. The CDR3 region has the DNA TGCAGTGCGGGGATACCGGGGACTCCTTCGGAGTCCCAGTACTTC.

Concerning this clonotype itself: As the CDR3 is not closed by the conserved phenylalanine or tryptophan, this likely results from a read error. V and J are TRBV4-2 and TRBJ1-6, with D tentatively TRBD1 (5 bases). The CDR3 spans 15 residues. Germline V gives CDR1 LGHNA, CDR2 YNFKEQ. CDR3: CASTQDLRGGSPLHL. The CDR3 DNA is TGTGCCAGCACCCAAGATTTAAGGGGCGGTTCACCCCTCCACCTT.

This clonotype showed up many times. The V and J genes are TRBV30 and TRBJ1-6; D is unresolved. The length of the CDR3 is 13 residues. Germline V gene lookup returns CDR1 GTSNPN and CDR2 SVGIG (reference sequence). The V end was cut by 5 bases, the J end by 2 bases, with 7 bases between. As DNA, the CDR3 is TGTGCCTGGGGTGAAACCTATAATTCACCCCTCCACTTT. Residues: CAWGETYNSPLHF.

This clonotype ranks as medium-sized. The rearrangement uses TRBV11-3 and TRBJ2-5, with 9 bases aligning to TRBD1. Germline loops: CDR1 SGHNT, CDR2 YENEEA. The CDR3 runs to 15 residues. V dropped 5 bases and J dropped 1; count of bases not matched to a gene: 5. CDR3 region: CASSADRGSQETQYF. The CDR3 nucleotides are TGTGCCAGCAGCGCTGACAGGGGGTCCCAAGAGACCCAGTACTTC.

There are many counts of this clonotype. The chain carries TRBV28 and TRBJ1-5, with D perhaps TRBD1 (6 bases). The CDR3 sequence is 13 residues long. V was cut by 7 bases and J by 7 bases, with 14 bases left in between. From germline, CDR1 is MDHEN and CDR2 SYDVKM. CDR3 in amino acids: CASIGKGGQPQHF. The CDR3 DNA reads TGTGCCAGCATCGGAAAGGGGGGACAGCCCCAGCATTTT.

Details on this clonotype: A clone one base away is much larger, so this may be a read error. V gene TRBV7-8 combines with J gene TRBJ1-5; 8 bases are a match to TRBD1. This CDR3 comprises 15 residues. Germline V gene sequence: CDR1 SGHVS, CDR2 FQNEAQ. The V segment lost 7 bases and the J segment 4 bases; nucleotides outside the gene matches: 9. In nucleotides, the CDR3 is TGTGCCAGCAACCCCAGGGGGCCGGGGAATCAGCCCCAGCATTTT. Its protein product is CASNPRGPGNQPQHF.

As for this clonotype: Since no conserved phenylalanine or tryptophan closes the CDR3, a read error is the likely cause. The DNA is omitted, as the CDR3 cannot be located on it reliably, and the CDR3 follows TCRdb's listing. V gene TRBV20-1 combines with J gene TRBJ2-1; the table calls TRBD2, which could not be checked here. Germline CDR1 and CDR2: DFQATT and SNEGSKA (reference sequence). 14 amino acids form the CDR3, both terminal residues included. The CDR3 protein is CSAKGISGYNEWFL.

As concerns this clonotype: Just one base apart from a much larger clone, this may be a read error. This chain joins TRBV28 and TRBJ2-1; D is undetermined. Germline-derived CDR1 and CDR2 are MDHEN and SYDVKM. This CDR3 region has 16 residues. The CDR3 coding sequence is TGTGTCAGCAGTTTACCCGGACCCCTCTCGAGAAATGAGCAGTTCTTC. It translates to CVSSLPGPLSRNEQFF.

A single count supports this clonotype. One junction end does not reproduce the germline sequence, and a read error may be involved. The rearrangement uses TRBV5-4 and TRBJ2-5, with D tentatively TRBD2 (6 bases). This CDR3 contains 15 residues. CDR1 and CDR2 from the germline V gene are SGHNT and YYREEE (reference sequence). The CDR3 region has the DNA TGTGCCAGCACCTTAATACTGGCGGGGCAAGAGACCCAATACTTC. Its protein product is CASTLILAGQETQYF. The full variable domain, rest sourced from reference TRBV5-4 and TRBJ2-5, is ETGVTQSPTHLIKTRGQQVTLRCSSQSGHNTVSWYQQALGQGPQFIFQYYREEENGRGNFPPRFSGLQFPNYSSELNVNALELDDSALYLCASTLILAGQETQYFGPGTRLLVL.

The V and J genes are TRBV11-2 and TRBJ2-1, with TRBD1 as a possible D gene (5 bases). V lost 9 bases to trimming and J lost 5 bases, with 17 bases between them. From germline, CDR1 is SGHAT and CDR2 FQNNGV. The CDR3 extends over 14 amino acids. CDR3 coding DNA: TGTGCCAGACAGTGGCAGCAGGGCGACAATGAGCAGTTCTTC. It yields the protein CARQWQQGDNEQFF.

As regards this clonotype: The CDR3 does not close with the conserved phenylalanine or tryptophan, likely indicating a read error. Because the CDR3's place on the DNA is in doubt, the DNA is left out and the CDR3 is given as listed by TCRdb. CDR3 region: CASSKEGGIEAFI. V is TRBV11-3 and J is TRBJ1-1; TRBD1 is the table's D call and was not checked against the DNA. Per germline, CDR1 SGHNT and CDR2 YENEEA. Termini included, the CDR3 measures 13 amino acids.

On this clonotype itself: At one end the junction does not follow the germline gene, possibly because of a read error. The V call is TRBV29-1, the J call TRBJ2-3, with D possibly being TRBD1 (6 bases). CDR3 size: 16 residues. Germline values: CDR1 SQVTM, CDR2 ANQGSEA. The CDR3 region is CSVEDRNRVLSDMQYF. The CDR3 coding sequence is TGCAGCGTTGAAGATCGGAACAGGGTTCTTTCTGATATGCAGTATTTT.

The chain joins TRBV29-1 to TRBJ2-7, with TRBD1 as a possible D gene (5 bases). CDR3 length: 13 amino acids. V lost 3 bases, J lost 3 bases, and 12 bases lay in between. Germline loops: CDR1 SQVTM, CDR2 ANQGSEA. The CDR3 loop is CSVEDQGNYEQYV. The CDR3 DNA is TGCAGCGTTGAGGACCAGGGAAACTACGAGCAGTACGTC.

About this clonotype itself: This is likely a read error, given that the CDR3 carries no conserved phenylalanine or tryptophan at its end. Because the CDR3's place on the DNA is in doubt, the DNA is left out and the CDR3 is given as listed by TCRdb. The chain links TRBV11-2 to TRBJ2-3; the listed D gene, TRBD2, was not tested against the DNA. Germline CDR1 reads SGHAT; CDR2 reads FQNNGV. The CDR3 is 14 amino acids in total, end residues counted. CDR3 amino acids: CASHRLAGADIHYS.

This clonotype was recorded at least ten times. The rearrangement links TRBV5-1 to TRBJ1-1, with 9 bases lining up with TRBD1. The CDR3 extends over 14 amino acids. J gave up 11 bases and V 3 bases, and 11 bases lay outside the gene matches. Germline V gene data show CDR1 as SGHRS and CDR2 as YFSETQ. CDR3 sequence reads: CASSSTGGMTAAFF. The CDR3 coding sequence is TGCGCCAGCAGCTCGACAGGGGGTATGACTGCCGCTTTCTTT.

Turning to this clonotype: Given the absence of the conserved phenylalanine or tryptophan at the CDR3 end, a read error is likely. The rearrangement links TRBV11-1 to TRBJ2-1, with unresolved D. Germline V gives CDR1 SGHAT, CDR2 FQDESV (reference sequence). This CDR3 region has 15 residues. CDR3 coding DNA: TGTGCAAGCAGCTTAGTCGCGGCTTCCTACAATGAGCAGTTCTAC. Protein product: CASSLVAASYNEQFY.

This clonotype was picked up one time. One junction end disagrees with the germline gene, perhaps due to a read error. The V call is TRBV11-2, the J call TRBJ1-3, with 8 nucleotides matching TRBD1. The CDR3 is made up of 15 amino acids. CDR1 and CDR2 (germline): SGHAT, FQNNGV. CDR3 sequence reads: CANCFRGLERKHHIF. The CDR3 nucleotides read TGTGCCAACTGCTTCAGGGGGCTGGAGCGGAAACACCATATATTT.